This entry lists 24 T cell receptor beta chains sequenced from one sample in a study of T cells expressing NK-cell markers. One entry per CDR3 protein, without DNA, is what TCRdb gives after re-calling the 5' RACE reads. Listed are roughly 160,000 distinct CDR3 sequences; 18% falls within the top ten. Sample: blood T cells: a sorted CD56 or NKG2C T cell subset, CD4+ or CD8+ T cells, or bulk PBMC T cells (not recorded which). The receptors derive from a woman aged 18-70 years in good health.

The chain recombines TRBV28 with TRBJ2-3. The CDR3 is 13 amino acids. From germline, CDR1 is MDHEN and CDR2 SYDVKM. The CDR3 sequence: CACLSSSSDTQYF.

The rearrangement links TRBV10-3 to TRBJ2-7. Germline-derived CDR1 and CDR2 are ENHRY and SYGVKD. The CDR3 totals 13 residues. CDR3 residues: CAIKPDVNYEQYF.

The rearrangement links TRBV24-1 to TRBJ2-1; TCRdb gives TRBD1 as the D gene, but with no DNA this cannot be confirmed. This CDR3 region has 21 residues. CDR1 is KGHDR and CDR2 is SFDVKD in the germline V gene. The CDR3 loop is CATSESWTGRNIRSTYNEQFF.

The chain joins TRBV25-1 to TRBJ1-3; TCRdb names TRBD1, which stays unverified in the absence of DNA. CDR3 length equals 16 residues. CDR1 MGHDK and CDR2 SYGVNS come from the germline V gene. CDR3 protein: CASSEFPRDSGNTIYF.

This chain connects TRBV2 to TRBJ2-5; TCRdb returns TRBD2, unconfirmable since there is no DNA. The CDR3 length is 15 residues. Per germline, CDR1 SNHLY and CDR2 FYNNEI. The CDR3 loop reads CASSGTSGGRKTQYF.

The CDR3 loop is CASSLTWGLYTEVFF. The rearrangement uses TRBV12-3 or TRBV12-4 and TRBJ1-1; TCRdb designates TRBD1, a call that cannot be tested without DNA. This CDR3 spans 15 amino acids.

The chain uses TRBV4-1 and TRBJ2-1; the D gene TCRdb calls, TRBD2, cannot be checked with no DNA. Germline values: CDR1 MGHRA, CDR2 YSYEKL. The CDR3 covers 13 residues. The CDR3 loop reads CASSPLASHEQFF.

The chain combines TRBV5-1 with TRBJ2-5; TCRdb indicates TRBD2, and absent DNA this call remains unverified. Germline CDR1 SGHRS, CDR2 YFSETQ. This CDR3 comprises 15 residues. The CDR3 region is CASSEASGVPETQYF.

This chain connects TRBV5-1 to TRBJ1-1; TCRdb proposes TRBD1, but this gene call is untestable without DNA. This CDR3 has 15 amino acids. From germline, CDR1 is SGHRS and CDR2 YFSETQ. The CDR3 region is CASRWDGQMDTEAFF. The full variable domain, with the rest looked up from reference TRBV5-1 and TRBJ1-1, is KAGVTQTPRYLIKTRGQQVTLSCSPISGHRSVSWYQQTPGQGLQFLFEYFSETQRNKGNFPGRFSGRQFSNSRSEMNVSTLELGDSALYLCASRWDGQMDTEAFFGQGTRLTVV.

The chain couples TRBV12-3 or TRBV12-4 to TRBJ2-5; TCRdb designates TRBD1, a call that cannot be tested without DNA. The CDR3 spans 13 residues. CDR3 region: CASSGDRDGTQYF.

This chain uses TRBV9 with TRBJ2-5; no DNA is available, so the TRBD2 call from TCRdb remains unchecked. Germline V CDR1 and CDR2: SGDLS, YYNGEE. This CDR3 region has 15 residues. CDR3 sequence reads: CASSVGATRKETQYF.

The chain has TRBV3-1 and TRBJ2-7. The CDR3 sequence is 11 residues long. Germline values: CDR1 LGHDT, CDR2 YNNKEL (reference sequence). The CDR3 sequence is CASGFEYEQYF.

This chain connects TRBV25-1 to TRBJ2-7; with no DNA, the TCRdb D assignment of TRBD1 cannot be verified. Looked up from germline, CDR1 is MGHDK and CDR2 is SYGVNS. CDR3 length equals 13 residues. This CDR3 is CASTGESSYEQYF.

The rearrangement joins TRBV7-6 to TRBJ2-7; the TCRdb call, TRBD1, lacks DNA for checking. Germline assignment: CDR1 SGHVS and CDR2 FNYEAQ. The length of the CDR3 is 16 residues. CDR3 region: CASSPPLWTRSYEQYF.

This chain links TRBV9 with TRBJ2-7; with no DNA, the TCRdb D assignment of TRBD1 cannot be verified. CDR3 length: 16 residues. The germline V gene has CDR1 SGDLS and CDR2 YYNGEE. The CDR3 region is CASSVAGAGRAYEQYF.

This sequence joins TRBV5-1 and TRBJ2-5; TCRdb picks TRBD2, but there is no DNA to check that call. CDR3 length equals 16 residues. The V gene's germline CDR1 is SGHRS and CDR2 YFSETQ. CDR3: CASSSRVAGTQETQYF. Combining the CDR3 with reference TRBV5-1 and TRBJ2-5 gives the whole variable domain KAGVTQTPRYLIKTRGQQVTLSCSPISGHRSVSWYQQTPGQGLQFLFEYFSETQRNKGNFPGRFSGRQFSNSRSEMNVSTLELGDSALYLCASSSRVAGTQETQYFGPGTRLLVL.

The V and J genes are TRBV11-2 and TRBJ2-5. This CDR3 spans 11 amino acids. Germline V gene sequence: CDR1 SGHAT, CDR2 FQNNGV. The CDR3 is CASSPQRTQYF.

The J gene is TRBJ1-2, the V gene TRBV2. Germline V gene data show CDR1 as SNHLY and CDR2 as FYNNEI. This CDR3 has 13 residues. The CDR3 reads CASSESGIYGYTF.

The chain is built from TRBV15 and TRBJ2-3; TCRdb indicates TRBD2, and absent DNA this call remains unverified. The CDR3 has 17 amino acids. Per germline, CDR1 LNHNV and CDR2 YYDKDF (reference sequence). The CDR3 protein is CATSLKGRANGTDTQYF.

The V gene is TRBV7-3, the J gene TRBJ2-6; checking the TCRdb D call of TRBD1 is not possible without DNA. Germline V gene data show CDR1 as SGHTA and CDR2 as FQGTGA. The CDR3 is made up of 18 amino acids. CDR3 region: CASSLGDRRVSGANVLTF.

The genes are TRBV20-1 and TRBJ1-3; the D call of TRBD1 rests on TCRdb alone, since no DNA is present to check it. Germline CDR1 is DFQATT and CDR2 is SNEGSKA (reference sequence). CDR3 length: 15 amino acids. CDR3 protein: CSAVTGSISGNTIYF.

The chain uses TRBV5-5 and TRBJ2-5; the TRBD2 assignment by TCRdb is unverifiable without DNA. This CDR3 region has 13 residues. Per germline, CDR1 SGHKS and CDR2 YYEKEE (reference sequence). This CDR3 reads CASSLLGRETQYF.

The rearrangement links TRBV5-1 to TRBJ2-5; TCRdb selects TRBD1, and the lack of DNA leaves this call unchecked. This CDR3 comprises 15 residues. The germline V gene has CDR1 SGHRS and CDR2 YFSETQ. CDR3 sequence: CASSMTGLGQETQYF.

The chain combines TRBV12-3 or TRBV12-4 with TRBJ1-2; without DNA, the TCRdb call of TRBD1 cannot be checked. The CDR3 runs 13 residues. The CDR3 protein is CASSPGRLYGYTF.